These T cell receptor beta chains were read from a single sample in a study of T cell repertoires in cytomegalovirus infection. These receptors have no known antigen. TCRdb reprocessed the reads via MiXCR and lists one record per CDR3 protein. Among about 700,000 distinct CDR3 sequences listed, about 33% were seen once. The sequencing here drew on cultured PBMCs, taken from culture after CMV antigen stimulation. All receptors derive from a human donor in good health (CMV status not recorded). Some clones in this sample may be carry-over from other donors' samples. CDR3s include the opening cysteine and the closing phenylalanine or tryptophan. The order of the fields is clone size, J gene, V gene, D gene, CDR3 protein, CDR3 DNA. D genes are given only for firm matches. Not all rows give a size; the values are once, few, many and, for expanded clones, a class.

>few|TRBJ2-7|TRBV20-1|TRBD2
CSARDRLGLGDYEQYF
TGCAGTGCTAGAGATCGGCTAGGACTAGGAGACTACGAGCAGTACTTC
>few|TRBJ1-2|TRBV7-9|-
CASSLVASSYGYTF
TGTGCCAGCAGCTTAGTGGCCAGCTCCTATGGCTACACCTTC
>-|TRBJ2-6|TRBV10-3|-
CATGHHSGANVLTF
TGTGCCACCGGGCACCACTCTGGGGCCAACGTCCTGACTTTC
>-|TRBJ1-1|TRBV7-8|-
CASSLSNPNTEAFF
TGTGCCAGCAGCTTATCCAACCCCAACACTGAAGCTTTCTTT
>-|TRBJ2-4|TRBV20-1|-
CSPNLRAKNIQYF
TGCAGTCCGAACCTCCGGGCCAAAAACATTCAGTACTTC
>-|TRBJ2-4|TRBV7-2|-
CASSLASGGRGLNIQYF
TGTGCCAGCAGCTTAGCGTCTGGGGGGAGGGGGCTGAACATTCAGTACTTC
>-|TRBJ2-7|TRBV27|TRBD1
CASSKTGALSSYEQYF
TGTGCCAGCAGTAAGACAGGGGCGCTTAGCTCCTACGAGCAGTACTTC
>-|TRBJ2-2|TRBV6-6|-
CASSRDGNTGELFF
TGTGCCAGCAGTAGGGACGGGAACACCGGGGAGCTGTTTTTT
>-|TRBJ2-3|TRBV20-1|-
CSASVGSSTDTQYF
TGCAGTGCTAGTGTGGGTTCGAGCACAGATACGCAGTATTTT
>-|TRBJ1-3|TRBV6-6|TRBD1
CASSSDRVGNTIYF
TGTGCCAGCAGTTCAGACAGGGTTGGAAACACCATATATTTT
>few|TRBJ2-7|TRBV2|-
CASSARTPDYEQYF
TGTGCCAGCAGTGCGAGGACTCCAGACTACGAGCAGTACTTC
>-|TRBJ2-7|TRBV7-8|TRBD2
CASSEGLAGTGEQYF
TGTGCCAGCAGCGAGGGACTAGCGGGAACGGGCGAGCAGTACTTC
>few|TRBJ1-2|TRBV27|TRBD1
CASSFQGDYGYTF
TGTGCCAGCAGTTTTCAGGGGGACTATGGCTACACCTTC
>many|TRBJ1-5|TRBV7-8|TRBD1
CASSRTGGDQPQHF
TGTGCCAGCAGCCGTACAGGGGGCGATCAGCCCCAGCATTTT
>-|TRBJ2-7|TRBV18|TRBD1
CASCPGQGASYEQYF
TGTGCCAGCTGCCCGGGACAGGGGGCTTCTTACGAGCAGTACTTC
>-|TRBJ1-6|TRBV2|-
CASRENYNSPLHF
TGTGCCAGCAGGGAGAACTATAATTCACCCCTCCACTTT
>-|TRBJ1-5|TRBV6-8|TRBD1
CASSLDRVGNQPQHF
TGTGCCAGCAGCCTCGACAGGGTCGGCAATCAGCCCCAGCATTTT
>-|TRBJ2-7|TRBV6-5|-
CASSYGADLLYEQYF
TGTGCCAGCAGTTACGGGGCCGATCTCCTTTACGAGCAGTACTTC
>-|TRBJ1-5|TRBV7-8|TRBD1
CASSLGGQARSNQPQHF
TGTGCCAGCAGCTTAGGGGGACAGGCCCGGAGCAATCAGCCCCAGCATTTT
>-|TRBJ1-3|TRBV3-1|-
CASSQDPGVGNTIYF
TGTGCCAGCAGCCAAGATCCGGGGGTCGGAAACACCATATATTTT
>once|TRBJ1-2|TRBV4-2|-
CASSQDLSGENYGYTF
TGTGCCAGCAGCCAAGATTTATCAGGGGAAAACTATGGCTACACCTTC
>-|TRBJ2-6|TRBV24-1|-
CATFSSGANVLTF
TGTGCCACCTTTTCCTCTGGGGCCAACGTCCTGACTTTC
>-|TRBJ2-7|TRBV27|-
CASSLGSAKTYEQYF
TGTGCCAGCAGTTTAGGGTCAGCAAAGACCTACGAGCAGTACTTC
>-|TRBJ2-1|TRBV19|TRBD2
CASSIRFTSGSPRSNEQFF
TGTGCCAGTAGTATAAGGTTTACTAGCGGGAGTCCGCGGTCCAATGAGCAGTTCTTC
>-|TRBJ2-7|TRBV5-4|TRBD2
CASSRTSGLPSYEQYF
TGTGCCAGCAGCCGGACTAGCGGGTTACCATCCTACGAGCAGTACTTC
>-|TRBJ2-5|TRBV7-9|-
CASSFTRDGKQETQYF
TGTGCCAGCAGCTTTACTAGGGACGGAAAACAAGAGACCCAGTACTTC
>-|TRBJ1-1|TRBV19|TRBD1
CASGTGDTEAFF
TGTGCCAGCGGGACAGGGGACACTGAAGCTTTCTTT
>-|TRBJ1-5|TRBV7-6|TRBD1
CASSLALNRGDNQPQHF
TGTGCCAGCAGCTTAGCGCTCAACAGGGGCGACAATCAGCCCCAGCATTTT
>many|TRBJ2-5|TRBV19|-
CASSSSVQETQYF
TGTGCCAGTAGTTCGTCCGTCCAAGAGACCCAGTACTTC
>once|TRBJ2-7|TRBV20-1|TRBD1
CSARPRGQPSGEQYF
TGCAGTGCTAGACCCAGGGGACAGCCTTCGGGGGAGCAGTACTTC
>-|TRBJ2-1|TRBV14|-
CASSPRTVVDEQFF
TGTGCCAGCAGCCCGCGGACTGTCGTCGATGAGCAGTTCTTC
>-|TRBJ1-2|TRBV20-1|-
CSAGQPSTGYTF
TGCAGTGCTGGGCAGCCGAGCACTGGCTACACCTTC
>-|TRBJ1-2|TRBV2|TRBD1
CASSRTGTANTYGYTF
TGTGCCAGCAGTAGAACCGGGACAGCCAACACCTATGGCTACACCTTC
>few|TRBJ2-5|TRBV2|TRBD1
CASRMDRVHETQYF
TGTGCCAGCAGAATGGACAGGGTGCACGAGACCCAGTACTTC
>once|TRBJ2-5|TRBV7-2|-
CASSSHGTQYF
TGTGCCAGCAGCTCCCACGGAACCCAGTACTTC
>-|TRBJ1-1|TRBV7-9|TRBD1
CASSLRGWGDRNTEAFF
TGTGCCAGCAGCTTGAGGGGGTGGGGGGACAGGAACACTGAAGCTTTCTTT
>few|TRBJ2-5|TRBV4-1|TRBD2
CASSQLGLWQETQYF
TGCGCCAGCAGCCAATTGGGACTATGGCAAGAGACCCAGTACTTC
>many|TRBJ2-7|TRBV7-8|-
CASSLPSSPRGREQYF
TGTGCCAGCAGCTTACCTAGCAGCCCAAGGGGGAGGGAGCAGTACTTC
>-|TRBJ2-1|TRBV27|-
CASSLSGSLSSPHAYNEQFF
TGTGCCAGCAGTTTATCAGGGTCCCTTAGCAGCCCCCACGCTTACAATGAGCAGTTCTTC
>-|TRBJ2-7|TRBV7-9|TRBD1
CASLGGTGLYELYF
TGTGCCAGCCTCGGCGGGACAGGGCTCTACGAGCTGTACTTC
>-|TRBJ1-5|TRBV11-2|-
CASSHGTREGQPQHF
TGTGCCAGCAGCCACGGCACCCGGGAAGGTCAGCCCCAGCATTTT
>-|TRBJ2-1|TRBV2|-
CASSRPQAGNEQFF
TGTGCCAGCAGTAGGCCCCAAGCGGGCAATGAGCAGTTCTTC
>-|TRBJ1-2|TRBV19|TRBD1
CASSIGTGITYGYTF
TGTGCCAGTAGTATCGGGACAGGGATTACCTATGGCTACACCTTC
>-|TRBJ2-7|TRBV11-3|TRBD2
CASSLLAGDYEQYF
TGTGCCAGCAGCTTGTTAGCGGGGGACTACGAGCAGTACTTC
>-|TRBJ2-3|TRBV4-3|TRBD2
CASSQEATSRTDTQYF
TGCGCCAGCAGCCAAGAAGCGACTAGCAGAACAGATACGCAGTATTTT